Presented here are 27 T cell receptor beta chains from one specimen sequenced in a study of cytomegalovirus exposure and HLA in healthy donors. Using immunoSEQ multiplex PCR, the repertoire was profiled, and TCRdb retains in-frame clones only, with some absent. The sample has roughly 80,000 clones; just over 90% are singletons. Source material: PBMCs. The source is a man aged 30 to 39 in good health and CMV-seronegative.

V and J are TRBV7-3 and TRBJ2-5; 10 positions match TRBD2. This CDR3 is built from 16 residues. Trimming removed 1 base from V and 2 bases from J; junction bases left unmatched: 4. CDR1 is SGHTA and CDR2 is FQGTGA in the germline V gene. The CDR3: CASSLISGRGQETQYF. CDR3 nucleotides: TGTGCCAGCAGCTTAATAAGCGGGAGGGGACAAGAGACCCAGTACTTC.

The chain combines TRBV6-1 with TRBJ2-5, with 10 bases aligning to TRBD2. CDR1 MNHNS and CDR2 SASEGT come from the germline V gene. The CDR3 has 14 residues. The V and J ends lost 2 bases and 4 bases, in that order; junction bases with no gene match: 1. The CDR3: CASSESGGAETQYF. The CDR3, as DNA: TGTGCCAGCAGTGAAAGCGGGGGGGCAGAGACCCAGTACTTC.

J is TRBJ2-2 and V is TRBV30; 7 bases are a match to TRBD1. The germline gives CDR1 GTSNPN, CDR2 SVGIG (reference sequence). The CDR3 loop spans 15 amino acids. The junction had 8 bases not matched to a gene; V was cut back by 5 bases and J by 2 bases. CDR3 protein: CAWEQGSINTGELFF. The CDR3 nucleotides are TGTGCCTGGGAACAGGGGTCAATTAACACCGGGGAGCTGTTTTTT. The variable domain in full, completed from reference TRBV30 and TRBJ2-2, reads SQTIHQWPATLVQPVGSPLSLECTVEGTSNPNLYWYRQAAGRGLQLLFYSVGIGQISSEVPQNLSASRPQDRQFILSSKKLLLSDSGFYLCAWEQGSINTGELFFGEGSRLTVL.

In DNA, the CDR3 is TGTGCCAGCTTAGACAGGGGAACAGCAACTAATGAAAAACTGTTTTTT. This codes for CASLDRGTATNEKLFF. The chain uses TRBV6-6 and TRBJ1-4, with 8 bases lining up with TRBD1. Trimming took 8 bases from V and 0 from J; bases not matched to a gene: 8. Germline V gives CDR1 MNHNY, CDR2 SVGAGI (reference sequence). The CDR3 has 16 amino acids.

This clone came up a few times. The chain links TRBV18 to TRBJ2-2; D unresolved. The CDR3 has 13 amino acids. Per germline, CDR1 KGHSH and CDR2 LQKENI. V was shortened by 3 bases and J by 2 bases, with 4 bases between the two germline ends. CDR3 nucleotide sequence: TGTGCCAGCTCACCGCGTAACACCGGGGAGCTGTTTTTT. Its translation is CASSPRNTGELFF.

This chain connects TRBV18 to TRBJ2-3, with TRBD2 as a possible D gene (5 bases). The CDR3 runs to 17 residues. Trimming cost V 3 bases and J 2 bases, with 18 bases left between them. The germline V gene has CDR1 KGHSH and CDR2 LQKENI. The CDR3 coding sequence is TGTGCCAGCTCACCCACCTTCCGGGAATGGGACACAGATACGCAGTATTTT. Translating gives CASSPTFREWDTDTQYF.

V usage is TRBV27 and J usage is TRBJ1-2; 8 nucleotides agree with TRBD1. The germline gives CDR1 MNHEY, CDR2 SMNVEV (reference sequence). This CDR3 is built from 16 residues. V shed 8 bases, J shed 2 bases, and the junction held 13 bases outside the gene matches. CDR3 amino acids: CASRPVGRGQNYGYTF. CDR3 sequence (DNA): TGTGCCAGCCGCCCCGTGGGCAGGGGGCAAAACTATGGCTACACCTTC.

The table lists this clone with a count of one. J is TRBJ2-3 and V is TRBV28; D unclear. This CDR3 contains 13 residues. The V gene's germline CDR1 is MDHEN and CDR2 SYDVKM. V was pared by 3 bases and J by 3 bases, with 7 bases between. The CDR3 coding sequence is TGTGCCAGCAGTTTTTCACAGACAGATACGCAGTATTTT. This translates into CASSFSQTDTQYF.

V gene TRBV5-4 combines with J gene TRBJ2-1; 11 bases line up with TRBD2. The CDR3 contains 18 residues. The junction had 14 bases not matched to a gene; V was cut back by 0 bases and J by 9 bases. Germline V gene sequence: CDR1 SGHNT, CDR2 YYREEE (reference sequence). Here the CDR3 DNA reads TGTGCCAGCAGCTTGGCCATGGTAGCGGGAGGGCCGGGTGGTGAGCAGTTCTTC. Protein sequence: CASSLAMVAGGPGGEQFF.

The chain has TRBV5-5 and TRBJ1-2, with TRBD1 identical over 8 bases. V gave up 2 bases and J gave up 4 bases; unmatched junction bases: 10. The germline V gene has CDR1 SGHKS and CDR2 YYEKEE (reference sequence). The CDR3 sequence is 16 residues long. CDR3 DNA sequence: TGTGCCAGCAGCTTAGGACAGGGCGATCTATCCTATGGCTACACCTTC. This encodes CASSLGQGDLSYGYTF.

This chain uses TRBV28 with TRBJ2-7, with 7 bases that match TRBD2. J lost 3 bases, V lost 5 bases, and 16 bases had no gene match. The length of the CDR3 is 17 residues. Germline CDR1 MDHEN, CDR2 SYDVKM. The chain's CDR3 is CASSIRGVTSAGYEQYF. In DNA, the CDR3 is TGTGCCAGCAGTATACGGGGGGTTACTAGCGCAGGCTACGAGCAGTACTTC.

The chain has TRBV7-8 and TRBJ2-4, with 13 bases lining up with TRBD2. With V trimmed by 4 bases and J by 0 bases, 6 bases remained unmatched. Looked up from germline, CDR1 is SGHVS and CDR2 is FQNEAQ. This CDR3 is 18 amino acids long. CDR3 DNA: TGTGCCAGCAGCTCCGAGGGACTAGCGGGATTAGCCAAAAACATTCAGTACTTC. Residues: CASSSEGLAGLAKNIQYF.

This chain joins TRBV10-2 and TRBJ2-5, with D maybe TRBD2 (5 bases). The CDR3 runs to 13 residues. The germline CDR1 and CDR2 sequences are WSHSY and SAAADI. V lost 3 bases and J 5 bases, leaving 10 bases between the germline ends. The CDR3 DNA is TGCGCCAGCAGTGACTGGCGGGCCGAGACCCAGTACTTC. This codes for CASSDWRAETQYF.

This clone was detected only a few times. The rearrangement links TRBV7-2 to TRBJ1-5; TRBD1 aligns across 7 bases. CDR3 length: 13 amino acids. The V and J ends lost 5 bases and 4 bases, in that order; junction bases with no gene match: 2. Germline V lookup: CDR1 SGHTA, CDR2 FQGNSA. CDR3 bases: TGTGCCAGCAGCGTCAGGGGGAATCAGCCCCAGCATTTT. Protein sequence: CASSVRGNQPQHF.

The chain combines TRBV5-6 with TRBJ2-2; TRBD2 might be the D (5 bases). The germline V gene has CDR1 SGHDT and CDR2 YYEEEE. The CDR3 spans 14 residues. Trimming stripped 4 bases from V and 0 bases from J, with 7 bases between. The CDR3 loop reads CASSPGTNTGELFF. Written as DNA, the CDR3 is TGTGCCAGCAGCCCGGGGACGAACACCGGGGAGCTGTTTTTT.

The chain recombines TRBV2 with TRBJ1-5; unclear D gene. This CDR3 comprises 13 residues. The V gene lost 4 bases and the J gene lost 5 bases, with 9 bases spanning the gap. CDR1 and CDR2 (germline): SNHLY, FYNNEI. The CDR3 protein is CASSAGNDQPQHF. The CDR3 DNA sequence: TGTGCCAGCAGTGCGGGTAATGATCAGCCCCAGCATTTT.

The chain recombines TRBV19 with TRBJ2-3, with 10 bases identical to TRBD1. The CDR3 runs to 15 residues. Unmatched junction bases numbered 11, after V lost 5 bases and J lost 9 bases. Germline V gives CDR1 LNHDA, CDR2 SQIVND (reference sequence). DNA for the CDR3: TGTGCCAGTAGTTATATGGGACAGGGGTGGAACACGCAGTATTTT. This gives the protein CASSYMGQGWNTQYF.

The V and J genes are TRBV28 and TRBJ2-5; weak D call: TRBD2 (5 bases). The length of the CDR3 is 15 residues. The germline gives CDR1 MDHEN, CDR2 SYDVKM. Trimming removed 8 bases from V and 5 bases from J, with 21 bases in between. CDR3 coding DNA: TGTGCCAGCTCGGCGCCGACTAACCCGGGGGAGACCCAGTACTTC. It yields the protein CASSAPTNPGETQYF.

A single count supports this clone. This chain uses TRBV9 with TRBJ2-5; 10 bases are a match to TRBD1. The germline CDR1 and CDR2 sequences are SGDLS and YYNGEE. V lost 0 bases, J lost 5 bases, and 7 bases stayed unmatched. This CDR3 comprises 16 residues. The CDR3 nucleotides are TGTGCCAGCAGCGTAGCTACAGGACAGGGGGGGGAGACCCAGTACTTC. This encodes CASSVATGQGGETQYF.

The chain combines TRBV19 with TRBJ2-2; D remains unclear. The CDR3 is 14 amino acids. Germline CDR1 and CDR2: LNHDA and SQIVND (reference sequence). Trimming removed 3 bases from V and 5 bases from J, with 10 bases in between. The CDR3 sequence: CASSIAARTGELFF. The CDR3 DNA sequence: TGTGCCAGTAGTATCGCCGCCAGGACCGGGGAGCTGTTTTTT.

This clone was seen only a few times. The rearrangement uses TRBV23-1 and TRBJ1-2, with D unresolved. TRBV23-1 is sorted into the ORF group, with uncertain function. Trimming left V 4 bases short and J 3 bases short, with 12 bases between. This CDR3 is built from 14 residues. The DNA of the CDR3 is TGCGCCAGCAGTCCATGTCAGGTCGACTATGGCTACACCTTC. Translating it yields CASSPCQVDYGYTF.

The chain uses TRBV21-1 and TRBJ2-7; the table's D call, TRBD2, was not checked against the DNA. TRBV21-1 is recorded as a pseudogene. The CDR3 is made up of 18 amino acids. CDR3 amino acids: CASSLGLAGTPDIYEQYF. The DNA for the CDR3 is TGTGCCAGCAGCCTCGGACTAGCGGGGACACCCGACATTTACGAGCAGTACTTC.

This chain connects TRBV10-3 to TRBJ2-7, with 7 bases that match TRBD1. Germline CDR1 is ENHRY and CDR2 is SYGVKD. With V trimmed by 0 bases and J by 6 bases, 5 bases remained unmatched. This CDR3 comprises 14 residues. In DNA form, the CDR3 reads TGTGCCATCAGTGAGTCCAACAGGGGTAGCGAGCAGTACTTC. This sequence encodes CAISESNRGSEQYF.

V gene TRBV27 combines with J gene TRBJ2-7; 9 bases are shared with TRBD2. From germline, CDR1 is MNHEY and CDR2 SMNVEV (reference sequence). This CDR3 comprises 15 residues. V lost 3 bases to trimming and J lost 5 bases; unmatched junction nucleotides: 8. In DNA form, the CDR3 reads TGTGCCAGCAGTTTGGTGGCTAGCGGGATTGACGAGCAGTACTTC. It yields the protein CASSLVASGIDEQYF.

The chain is built from TRBV28 and TRBJ2-1, with D uncertain. Germline loops: CDR1 MDHEN, CDR2 SYDVKM. V gave up 6 bases and J gave up 12 bases, with 12 bases separating them. The CDR3 length is 11 residues. CDR3 region: CASRALRAQFF. The CDR3 DNA sequence: TGTGCCAGCAGAGCCTTGAGAGCGCAGTTCTTC.

This clone has a handful of counts. V usage is TRBV30 and J usage is TRBJ1-5; 7 nucleotides agree with TRBD1. The CDR3 has 16 residues. The V and J ends lost 3 bases and 0 bases, in that order; junction bases with no gene match: 8. In germline, CDR1 is GTSNPN, CDR2 SVGIG (reference sequence). In DNA, the CDR3 is TGTGCCTGGAGCGGAGGACAGGTTTATAGCAATCAGCCCCAGCATTTT. It codes for CAWSGGQVYSNQPQHF.

This rearrangement joins TRBV10-3 to TRBJ2-1, with 9 nucleotides matching TRBD2. The germline gives CDR1 ENHRY, CDR2 SYGVKD. V lost 5 bases and J lost 0; bases outside the gene matches: 5. The CDR3 runs to 16 residues. The CDR3 reads CAISSTSGSSYNEQFF. Here the CDR3 DNA reads TGTGCCATCAGTTCGACTAGCGGTAGCTCCTACAATGAGCAGTTCTTC.